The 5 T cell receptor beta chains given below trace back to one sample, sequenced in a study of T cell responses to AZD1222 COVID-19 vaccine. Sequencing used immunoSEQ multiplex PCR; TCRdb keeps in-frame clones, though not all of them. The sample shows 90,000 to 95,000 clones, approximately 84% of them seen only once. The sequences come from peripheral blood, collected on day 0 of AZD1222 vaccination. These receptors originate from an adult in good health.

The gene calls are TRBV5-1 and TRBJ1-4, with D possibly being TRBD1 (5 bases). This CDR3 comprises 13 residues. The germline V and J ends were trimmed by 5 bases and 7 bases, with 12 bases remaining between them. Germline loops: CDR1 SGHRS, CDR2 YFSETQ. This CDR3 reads CASSFGAGEKLFF. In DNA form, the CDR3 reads TGCGCCAGCAGTTTTGGGGCAGGTGAAAAACTGTTTTTT.

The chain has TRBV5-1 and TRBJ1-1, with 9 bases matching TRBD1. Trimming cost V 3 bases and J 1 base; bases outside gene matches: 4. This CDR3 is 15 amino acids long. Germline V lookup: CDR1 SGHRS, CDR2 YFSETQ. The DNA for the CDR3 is TGCGCCAGCAGCTATTGGACAGGGGAGAACACTGAAGCTTTCTTT. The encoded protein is CASSYWTGENTEAFF.

CDR3 sequence (DNA): TGTGCCAGCGGGACGCCGAACGAAGCTTTCTTT. Protein product: CASGTPNEAFF. The chain is built from TRBV12-3 or TRBV12-4 and TRBJ1-1; a possible D gene is TRBD1 (5 bases). The CDR3 is 11 amino acids. The V end was cut by 8 bases, the J end by 8 bases, with 12 bases between.

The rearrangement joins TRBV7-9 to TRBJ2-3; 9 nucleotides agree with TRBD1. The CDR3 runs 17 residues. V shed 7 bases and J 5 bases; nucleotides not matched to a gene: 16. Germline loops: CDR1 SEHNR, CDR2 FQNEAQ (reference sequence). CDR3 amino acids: CASTWGTGTGSGDTQYF. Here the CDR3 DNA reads TGTGCCAGCACCTGGGGAACCGGGACAGGGTCGGGAGATACGCAGTATTTT.

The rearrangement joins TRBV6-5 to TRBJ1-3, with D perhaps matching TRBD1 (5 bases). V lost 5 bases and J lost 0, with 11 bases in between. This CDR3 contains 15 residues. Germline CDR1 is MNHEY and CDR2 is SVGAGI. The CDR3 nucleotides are TGTGCCAGCAGTACGACAGTTAGCTCTGGAAACACCATATATTTT. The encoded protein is CASSTTVSSGNTIYF.